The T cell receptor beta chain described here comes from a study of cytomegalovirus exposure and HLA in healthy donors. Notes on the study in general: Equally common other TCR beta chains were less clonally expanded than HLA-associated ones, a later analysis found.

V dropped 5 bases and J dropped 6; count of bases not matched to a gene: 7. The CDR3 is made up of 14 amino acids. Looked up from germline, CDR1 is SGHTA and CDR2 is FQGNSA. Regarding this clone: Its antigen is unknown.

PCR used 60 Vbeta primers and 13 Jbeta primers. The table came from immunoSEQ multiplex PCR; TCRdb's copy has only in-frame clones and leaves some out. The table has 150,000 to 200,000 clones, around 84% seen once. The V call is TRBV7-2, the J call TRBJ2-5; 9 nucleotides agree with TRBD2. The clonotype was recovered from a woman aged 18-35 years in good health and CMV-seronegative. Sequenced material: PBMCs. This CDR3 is CASSPGTSWKTQYF. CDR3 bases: TGTGCCAGCAGCCCCGGGACTAGCTGGAAGACCCAGTACTTC. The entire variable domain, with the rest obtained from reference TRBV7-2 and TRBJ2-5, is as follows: GAGVSQSPSNKVTEKGKDVELRCDPISGHTALYWYRQSLGQGLEFLIYFQGNSAPDKSGLPSDRFSAERTGGSVSTLTIQRTQQEDSAVYLCASSPGTSWKTQYFGPGTRLLVL.